The 20 T cell receptor beta chains below come from one sample, sequenced in a study of Ad26.COV2.S vaccination and SARS-CoV-2 variants. Documented treatment: 19 received Ad26.COV2.S at low or high dose, single or two shots; several received placebo; per-sample allocation not given. Samples came from day 63 after the first vaccine or placebo injection. The repertoire was sequenced with immunoSEQ multiplex PCR; TCRdb's copy has only in-frame clones and lacks some. The table lists 360,000 or so clones, approximately 89% of them singletons. The source material was peripheral blood, sampled in a trial of Ad26.COV2.S vaccine versus placebo. The receptors come from a person between 18 and 59 years old who received the Ad26.COV2.S COVID-19 vaccine or a placebo.

This chain connects TRBV5-6 to TRBJ2-3; D gene ambiguous. V dropped 5 bases and J dropped 3 bases, with 19 bases sitting between them. Germline loops: CDR1 SGHDT, CDR2 YYEEEE. CDR3 length: 16 residues. This CDR3 reads CASRGLGLERTDTQYF. DNA for the CDR3: TGTGCCAGCAGGGGCCTCGGGCTAGAGAGGACAGATACGCAGTATTTT.

J is TRBJ2-1 and V is TRBV10-2; 9 bases match TRBD1. V shed 3 bases and J 6 bases; nucleotides not matched to a gene: 9. Looked up from germline, CDR1 is WSHSY and CDR2 is SAAADI. The CDR3 runs to 16 residues. The CDR3, as DNA: TGCGCCAGCAGTGATTTCGGGACAGGGAACGGCAATGAGCAGTTCTTC. Amino acids: CASSDFGTGNGNEQFF.

The gene calls are TRBV20-1 and TRBJ2-3; 8 nucleotides agree with TRBD2. With 3 bases clipped from V and 4 bases from J, the junction kept 9 bases outside the gene matches. The CDR3 runs 15 residues. Looked up from germline, CDR1 is DFQATT and CDR2 is SNEGSKA (reference sequence). CDR3 in amino acids: CSASLREGWADTQYF. Written as DNA, the CDR3 is TGCAGTGCTAGTCTACGGGAGGGTTGGGCAGATACGCAGTATTTT.

This chain uses TRBV29-1 with TRBJ2-1, with 12 positions matching TRBD2. The length of the CDR3 is 13 residues. The germline gives CDR1 SQVTM, CDR2 ANQGSEA. CDR3 region: CGSTSGRGNEQFF. As DNA, the CDR3 is TGCGGCTCGACTAGCGGGAGAGGTAATGAGCAGTTCTTC.

The chain links TRBV4-2 to TRBJ2-1; 11 bases are a match to TRBD2. The V and J ends lost 3 bases and 4 bases, in that order; junction bases with no gene match: 5. CDR1 and CDR2 from the germline V gene are LGHNA and YNFKEQ. The CDR3 contains 16 residues. CDR3 loop: CASSQATSGAYNEQFF. The CDR3 DNA sequence: TGTGCCAGCAGCCAGGCGACTAGCGGGGCGTACAATGAGCAGTTCTTC.

The rearrangement links TRBV12-3 or TRBV12-4 to TRBJ2-1; TRBD1 aligns across 10 bases. The CDR3 sequence is 13 residues long. The J segment lost 9 bases and the V segment lost 5 bases, leaving 4 bases of the junction unmatched. The CDR3 reads CASSLGQGVEQFF. CDR3 DNA sequence: TGTGCCAGCAGTCTAGGACAGGGGGTTGAGCAGTTCTTC.

This chain connects TRBV25-1 to TRBJ1-2; tentative D call: TRBD1 (5 bases). The CDR3 runs to 13 residues. Between the trimmed V and J ends, which lost 3 bases and 8 bases, there was a span of 13 bases. Germline-derived CDR1 and CDR2 are MGHDK and SYGVNS. The CDR3 loop reads CASSDLWDGGYTF. CDR3 coding DNA: TGTGCCAGCAGTGATCTCTGGGACGGGGGCTACACCTTC.

The CDR3 nucleotides are TGTGCCAGCTCACCACCTAACAGGCCAGTGGAGCAGTACTTC. It encodes CASSPPNRPVEQYF. The rearrangement joins TRBV18 to TRBJ2-7; D might be TRBD1 (5 bases). CDR1 and CDR2 from the germline V gene are KGHSH and LQKENI. The length of the CDR3 is 14 residues. Trimming removed 0 bases at V and 7 bases at J, with 13 bases between.

The chain has TRBV30 and TRBJ2-1; 8 bases are a match to TRBD2. Germline trimming cut 3 bases from V and 8 bases from J; bases unmatched to any gene: 30. The CDR3 sequence is 21 residues long. Germline loops: CDR1 GTSNPN, CDR2 SVGIG (reference sequence). Here the CDR3 DNA reads TGTGCCTGGAGCCCGAAGGGGTTCGTACTAGCGGACCGACCCGGGTTCGATGAGCAGTTCTTC. It specifies CAWSPKGFVLADRPGFDEQFF.

This rearrangement joins TRBV10-3 to TRBJ2-3, with unresolved D. Trimming pared 5 bases from V and 1 base from J, leaving 7 bases between. CDR3 length equals 13 residues. Germline V lookup: CDR1 ENHRY, CDR2 SYGVKD. As DNA, the CDR3 is TGTGCCATCAGTAGGTCGGGCACAGATACGCAGTATTTT. Translated, it gives CAISRSGTDTQYF.

The genes are TRBV29-1 and TRBJ2-3; weak D call: TRBD1 (6 bases). V lost 1 base to trimming and J lost 1 base, with 9 bases between them. The CDR3 has 14 residues. Germline values: CDR1 SQVTM, CDR2 ANQGSEA. CDR3 loop: CSVEGGRGTDTQYF. CDR3 in DNA: TGCAGCGTTGAAGGGGGGCGAGGCACAGATACGCAGTATTTT.

The genes are TRBV6-6 and TRBJ1-5; D call uncertain. The germline V gene has CDR1 MNHNY and CDR2 SVGAGI (reference sequence). The length of the CDR3 is 13 residues. V lost 2 bases and J lost 1, with 3 bases in between. CDR3 amino acids: CASSYGSNQPQHF. The DNA for the CDR3 is TGTGCCAGCAGTTACGGCAGCAATCAGCCCCAGCATTTT.

CDR3 region: CATSRAGVNYGYTF. Written as DNA, the CDR3 is TGTGCCACCAGTCGGGCCGGAGTGAACTATGGCTACACCTTC. The chain combines TRBV24-1 with TRBJ1-2, with D unclear. Per the germline V gene, CDR1 is KGHDR and CDR2 is SFDVKD. V was trimmed by 6 bases and J by 2 bases, leaving 12 bases between them. The CDR3 spans 14 residues.

On this clone itself: The same CDR3 is also encoded by other DNA sequences in this sample. The V gene is TRBV15, the J gene TRBJ1-2, with TRBD1 matching over 7 bases. Germline assignment: CDR1 LNHNV and CDR2 YYDKDF (reference sequence). Unmatched junction bases numbered 4, after V lost 1 base and J lost 2 bases. The CDR3 runs to 15 residues. The CDR3 DNA follows: TGTGCCACCAGCAGAGCGCCGACAGGGAACTATGGCTACACCTTC. Translating gives CATSRAPTGNYGYTF.

The rearrangement joins TRBV30 to TRBJ1-5; D gene uncertain. Trimming stripped 2 bases from V and 0 bases from J, with 5 bases between. In germline, CDR1 is GTSNPN, CDR2 SVGIG (reference sequence). The CDR3 has 13 residues. The DNA for the CDR3 is TGTGCCTGGAGTTCGGATAGCAATCAGCCCCAGCATTTT. Protein product: CAWSSDSNQPQHF.

V gene TRBV4-1 combines with J gene TRBJ1-6; D not certain. This CDR3 contains 16 residues. Trimming removed 1 base from V and 3 bases from J, with 10 bases in between. Germline V lookup: CDR1 MGHRA, CDR2 YSYEKL. The CDR3 reads CASSQVTGIYNSPLHF. CDR3 nucleotide sequence: TGCGCCAGCAGCCAAGTCACCGGGATCTATAATTCACCCCTCCACTTT.

This clone came up once. The same CDR3 is also encoded by other DNA sequences in this sample. The V call is TRBV9, the J call TRBJ1-2, with D hard to call. This CDR3 has 14 amino acids. The germline gives CDR1 SGDLS, CDR2 YYNGEE. Trimming pared 0 bases from V and 2 bases from J, leaving 8 bases between. CDR3 in DNA: TGTGCCAGCAGCGTAGCTGGCCAGAACTATGGCTACACCTTC. It translates to CASSVAGQNYGYTF.

This rearrangement joins TRBV7-9 to TRBJ2-1; D is uncertain. V lost 5 bases, J lost 9 bases, and 20 bases lay in between. Germline values: CDR1 SEHNR, CDR2 FQNEAQ (reference sequence). This CDR3 has 15 amino acids. The DNA for the CDR3 is TGTGCCAGCAGCCCCGACGGACGGACCGCCGCTGAGCAGTTCTTC. It encodes CASSPDGRTAAEQFF. Supplemented by reference TRBV7-9 and TRBJ2-1, the full variable domain reads DTGVSQNPRHKITKRGQNVTFRCDPISEHNRLYWYRQTLGQGPEFLTYFQNEAQLEKSRLLSDRFSAERPKGSFSTLEIQRTEQGDSAMYLCASSPDGRTAAEQFFGPGTRLTVL.

This clone was seen just once. The chain is built from TRBV5-6 and TRBJ1-3, with D hard to call. Germline-derived CDR1 and CDR2 are SGHDT and YYEEEE. The V and J ends lost 0 bases and 0 bases respectively, with 13 bases between them. The CDR3 sequence is 17 residues long. The CDR3 DNA reads as TGTGCCAGCAGCTTGGTTGGCCAGCTCTCCTCTGGAAACACCATATATTTT. The encoded protein is CASSLVGQLSSGNTIYF.

This rearrangement joins TRBV9 to TRBJ1-3, with D perhaps matching TRBD1 (6 bases). V was clipped by 4 bases and J by 0 bases, with 17 bases between them. Germline V gene sequence: CDR1 SGDLS, CDR2 YYNGEE. This CDR3 contains 17 residues. The CDR3 DNA is TGTGCCAGCAGCCCTCACCCGAGGGGGAGCTCTGGAAACACCATATATTTT. It encodes CASSPHPRGSSGNTIYF.